Shown below are 6 T cell receptor beta chains from a single sample sequenced in a study of T cells in Graves' hyperthyroidism and ophthalmopathy. The source material, RNA transcripts, was used to amplify TCR beta CDR3 regions. An initial round of RT-PCR targeting the TCR CDR3 relied on the HTBI primer set. TCRdb analysed the multiplex PCR reads with MiXCR anew, one entry per CDR3 protein. The sample contains hundreds of thousands of distinct CDR3 sequences, roughly 14% of which appear only once. The material sequenced was blood. Source of these receptors: a woman between 45 and 60 years old with Graves' ophthalmopathy.

This clonotype was picked up many times. The chain has TRBV2 and TRBJ1-4, with unresolved D. There are 15 residues in the CDR3. V lost 6 bases and J 5 bases, leaving 16 bases between the germline ends. Looked up from germline, CDR1 is SNHLY and CDR2 is FYNNEI. The DNA for the CDR3 is TGTGCCAGCAGGACGTTCCCCGGGAAGAATGAAAAACTGTTTTTT. It translates to CASRTFPGKNEKLFF.

Ten or more counts support this clonotype. The chain links TRBV7-2 to TRBJ2-1; 8 bases match TRBD2. Germline V lookup: CDR1 SGHTA, CDR2 FQGNSA. This CDR3 is built from 17 residues. V lost 5 bases, J lost 4 bases, and 13 bases stayed unmatched. The DNA for the CDR3 is TGTGCCAGCAGCCATCTCCGGGAGGGCCGGGATTACAATGAGCAGTTCTTC. Amino acids: CASSHLREGRDYNEQFF.

The genes are TRBV28 and TRBJ2-7, with a weak D call TRBD1 (6 bases). Germline loops: CDR1 MDHEN, CDR2 SYDVKM. V lost 3 bases, J lost 2 bases, and 14 bases lay in between. This CDR3 spans 15 amino acids. For the CDR3, the DNA is TGTGCCAGCAGTTTTCAGGGGACGGACGCCTACGAGCAGTACTTC. Amino acid sequence: CASSFQGTDAYEQYF.

This clonotype was observed many times. The J gene is TRBJ2-5, the V gene TRBV20-1; D remains unclear. CDR1 and CDR2 from the germline V gene are DFQATT and SNEGSKA (reference sequence). The CDR3 is made up of 12 amino acids. The V end lost 3 bases, the J end lost 0 bases, and 5 bases lay between the germline ends. CDR3 region: CSASPNQETQYF. The CDR3 DNA reads TGCAGTGCTAGTCCCAACCAAGAGACCCAGTACTTC.

In this sample, this clonotype turned up many times. The chain uses TRBV30 and TRBJ2-1; 8 bases agree with TRBD2. V was pared by 4 bases and J by 4 bases, with 6 bases of the junction left unmatched. The germline gives CDR1 GTSNPN, CDR2 SVGIG (reference sequence). The CDR3 has 14 amino acids. DNA for the CDR3: TGTGCCTGGAAGATTAGCGGGGTGTACAATGAGCAGTTCTTC. It is translated as CAWKISGVYNEQFF.

The table lists this clonotype with a few counts. The chain employs TRBV24-1 and TRBJ2-1, with D possibly matching TRBD2 (6 bases). The length of the CDR3 is 13 residues. The germline V gene has CDR1 KGHDR and CDR2 SFDVKD. Trimming removed 3 bases from V and 9 bases from J, with 11 bases in between. Written as DNA, the CDR3 is TGTGCCACCAGTGATCCTACTAGCCCTGAGCAGTTCTTC. Its translation: CATSDPTSPEQFF.